The text below deals with one T cell receptor beta chain. Its antigen is still unknown. Adult Caucasians living in Nashville, Tennessee made up all of the donors. This sample was taken from a study of shared clonotypes between healthy human individuals. About the research overall: Three plates each covered CD4 naive and memory; CD8 naive two, CD8 memory one.

Points from the study as a whole: Memory subsets had estimated richness that was generally smaller than that of naive subsets.

Clones were sequenced by immunoSEQ multiplex PCR, and TCRdb holds only the in-frame ones, with some missing. Found here are about 1.1 million clones, approximately 78% of them singletons; the top ten hold about 0.52%. Germline values: CDR1 MDHEN, CDR2 SYDVKM. This CDR3 region has 13 residues. J gave up 7 bases and V 7 bases, and 7 bases lay outside the gene matches. The sequencing input was memory CD4+ T cells from PBMCs. Subset meaning: CD45RA-negative fraction. V gene TRBV28 combines with J gene TRBJ1-2; TRBD1 aligns across 9 bases. This TCR was recovered from a man younger than 35 in good health. Some clones in this sample may be carry-over from other donors' samples. In nucleotides, the CDR3 is TGTGCCAGCAATACAGGGGGCGCGGGTGGCTACACCTTC. It is translated as CASNTGGAGGYTF.